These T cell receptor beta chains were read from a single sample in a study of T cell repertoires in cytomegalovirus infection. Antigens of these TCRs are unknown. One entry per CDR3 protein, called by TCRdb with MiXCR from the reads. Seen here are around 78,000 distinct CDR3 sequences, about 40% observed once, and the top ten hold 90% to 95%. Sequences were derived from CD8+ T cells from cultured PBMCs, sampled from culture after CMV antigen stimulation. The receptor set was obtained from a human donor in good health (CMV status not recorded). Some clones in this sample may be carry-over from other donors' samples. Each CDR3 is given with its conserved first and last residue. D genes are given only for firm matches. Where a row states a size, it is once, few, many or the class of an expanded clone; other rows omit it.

CDR3 DNA: TGTGCCAGCACGATCCCGGGACAGGGAACCTACGAGCAGTACTTC
CDR3 protein: CASTIPGQGTYEQYF
J gene: TRBJ2-7
D gene: TRBD1
V gene: TRBV28
clone size: once

CDR3 DNA: TGTGCCAGCAGTTTCAGGACAGGGGGCAATCAGCCCCAGCATTTT
CDR3 protein: CASSFRTGGNQPQHF
J gene: TRBJ1-5
D gene: TRBD1
V gene: TRBV28
clone size: .

CDR3 DNA: TGTGCCAGCAGCGTCGTGGGCCATGACAGGAAAGGCTACGAGCAGTACTTC
CDR3 protein: CASSVVGHDRKGYEQYF
J gene: TRBJ2-7
D gene: .
V gene: TRBV11-1
clone size: .

CDR3 DNA: TGTGCCAGCACCCCTTGGGGGGAGGCTAATGAAAAACTGTTTTTT
CDR3 protein: CASTPWGEANEKLFF
J gene: TRBJ1-4
D gene: .
V gene: TRBV11-2
clone size: few

CDR3 DNA: TGCGCCAGCAGCCAAGCCGCGACAACTGTGTTTTACGAGCAGTACTTC
CDR3 protein: CASSQAATTVFYEQYF
J gene: TRBJ2-7
D gene: .
V gene: TRBV4-3
clone size: .

CDR3 DNA: TGTGCCATCAGTGAGTCTACAGACACTAGCACAGATACGCAGTATTTT
CDR3 protein: CAISESTDTSTDTQYF
J gene: TRBJ2-3
D gene: .
V gene: TRBV10-3
clone size: .

CDR3 DNA: TGTGCCAGCAGCCCAAGAGATACAGGTGCAACTAATGAAAAACTGTTTTTT
CDR3 protein: CASSPRDTGATNEKLFF
J gene: TRBJ1-4
D gene: .
V gene: TRBV4-2
clone size: .

CDR3 DNA: TGTGCCAGCAGTCCCAGCCCAGTGATCCACGAGCAGTACTTC
CDR3 protein: CASSPSPVIHEQYF
J gene: TRBJ2-7
D gene: .
V gene: TRBV9
clone size: .

CDR3 DNA: TGTGCCAGCAGTGAAGCGCTTTTAAACTGGGACGGGGGCATTCAGTACTTC
CDR3 protein: CASSEALLNWDGGIQYF
J gene: TRBJ2-4
D gene: .
V gene: TRBV6-1
clone size: .

CDR3 DNA: TGTGCCAGCAGCTTTGATGGGTACAATTATGAGCAGTTCTTC
CDR3 protein: CASSFDGYNYEQFF
J gene: TRBJ2-1
D gene: .
V gene: TRBV7-2
clone size: .

CDR3 DNA: TGTGCCAGCAGCCAAGATCTGGACAGGGACTCTGGAAACACCATATATTTT
CDR3 protein: CASSQDLDRDSGNTIYF
J gene: TRBJ1-3
D gene: TRBD1
V gene: TRBV3-1
clone size: .

CDR3 DNA: TGTGCCCGCAGTCGGGCCGACGGGAGCTCTGGGGCCAACGTCCTGACTTTC
CDR3 protein: CARSRADGSSGANVLTF
J gene: TRBJ2-6
D gene: .
V gene: TRBV6-6
clone size: .

CDR3 DNA: TGCAGTGCTTACGATTACGTGCGGGAGACCCAGTACTTC
CDR3 protein: CSAYDYVRETQYF
J gene: TRBJ2-5
D gene: .
V gene: TRBV20-1
clone size: .

CDR3 DNA: TGCAGTGCCGAACAACGGGAGACCCAGTACTTC
CDR3 protein: CSAEQRETQYF
J gene: TRBJ2-5
D gene: .
V gene: TRBV20-1
clone size: .

CDR3 DNA: TGCGCCAGCAGCCAAGAACCCTCCGCAGGGGGCCATGAGCAGTTCTTC
CDR3 protein: CASSQEPSAGGHEQFF
J gene: TRBJ2-1
D gene: TRBD1
V gene: TRBV4-3
clone size: many

CDR3 DNA: TGTGCCAGGCGACAGTACCTACAAAGCGGGGATGAGCAGTTCTTC
CDR3 protein: CARRQYLQSGDEQFF
J gene: TRBJ2-1
D gene: TRBD2
V gene: TRBV2
clone size: .

CDR3 DNA: TGTGCCAGTAGAGGGGGGACAGCCGAGGCAGATACGCAGTATTTT
CDR3 protein: CASRGGTAEADTQYF
J gene: TRBJ2-3
D gene: .
V gene: TRBV19
clone size: .

CDR3 DNA: TGTGCCAGCAGTTGGGAACCGACAGGGTTTTCCGAGCAGTACTTC
CDR3 protein: CASSWEPTGFSEQYF
J gene: TRBJ2-7
D gene: TRBD1
V gene: TRBV6-5
clone size: few

CDR3 DNA: TGTGCCAGCAGCCATGACAGGGAGAGGACTACAACTAATGAAAAACTGTTTTTT
CDR3 protein: CASSHDRERTTTNEKLFF
J gene: TRBJ1-4
D gene: TRBD1
V gene: TRBV2
clone size: .

CDR3 DNA: TGTGCCAGCAGCTATAGGACTAGCGGGGGATGGACCTACGAGCAGTACTTC
CDR3 protein: CASSYRTSGGWTYEQYF
J gene: TRBJ2-7
D gene: TRBD2
V gene: TRBV7-3
clone size: .

CDR3 DNA: TGTGCCAGCAGCTCGCCGACAGGATTGCTTGCAGGAAACACTGAAGCTTTCTTT
CDR3 protein: CASSSPTGLLAGNTEAFF
J gene: TRBJ1-1
D gene: .
V gene: TRBV5-6
clone size: few

CDR3 DNA: TGTGCCAGCAGCTCTGGCCCGGGACAAAGGGAGCTGTTTTTT
CDR3 protein: CASSSGPGQRELFF
J gene: TRBJ2-2
D gene: .
V gene: TRBV7-2
clone size: .

CDR3 DNA: TGTGCCAGCAGTTTCGGGGTATATGGCTACACCTTC
CDR3 protein: CASSFGVYGYTF
J gene: TRBJ1-2
D gene: .
V gene: TRBV12-3/TRBV12-4
clone size: few

CDR3 DNA: TGTGCCAGCAGACATTCAAGCACAGATACGCAGTATTTT
CDR3 protein: CASRHSSTDTQYF
J gene: TRBJ2-3
D gene: .
V gene: TRBV7-2
clone size: .

CDR3 DNA: TGTGCCAGCAGTTATGAAGCATGGGGAGCTTTCTTT
CDR3 protein: CASSYEAWGAFF
J gene: TRBJ1-1
D gene: .
V gene: TRBV6-2/TRBV6-3
clone size: few

CDR3 DNA: TGTGCCAGCAGCTTTGCCGACAGGTTGACTAACTATGGCTACACCTTC
CDR3 protein: CASSFADRLTNYGYTF
J gene: TRBJ1-2
D gene: .
V gene: TRBV7-9
clone size: .

CDR3 DNA: TGTGCCAGCAGCTACTTACCGGTCCAAAGTAGCACAGATACGCAGTATTTT
CDR3 protein: CASSYLPVQSSTDTQYF
J gene: TRBJ2-3
D gene: .
V gene: TRBV27
clone size: .

CDR3 DNA: TGTGCCAGCAGCTTAGAACCTTACAATGAGCAGTTCTTC
CDR3 protein: CASSLEPYNEQFF
J gene: TRBJ2-1
D gene: .
V gene: TRBV11-2
clone size: .

CDR3 DNA: TGTGCCAGTAGTCCCACCTTGAGCCCAAATCAGCCCCAGCATTTT
CDR3 protein: CASSPTLSPNQPQHF
J gene: TRBJ1-5
D gene: .
V gene: TRBV19
clone size: .

CDR3 DNA: TGTGCCAGTAGCTGGACAGAAAATCAGCCCCAGCATTTT
CDR3 protein: CASSWTENQPQHF
J gene: TRBJ1-5
D gene: .
V gene: TRBV19
clone size: .

CDR3 DNA: TGTGCCAGCAGTCGGACAGGGACGCAAGAGACCCAGTACTTC
CDR3 protein: CASSRTGTQETQYF
J gene: TRBJ2-5
D gene: TRBD1
V gene: TRBV12-3/TRBV12-4
clone size: few

CDR3 DNA: TGTGCCAGCAGCCGCTCCGATGAGCAGTTCTTC
CDR3 protein: CASSRSDEQFF
J gene: TRBJ2-1
D gene: .
V gene: TRBV12-3/TRBV12-4
clone size: few

CDR3 DNA: TGTGCCAGCAGCTGGGGGGCTGAAGCTTTCTTT
CDR3 protein: CASSWGAEAFF
J gene: TRBJ1-1
D gene: .
V gene: TRBV11-2
clone size: .

CDR3 DNA: TGTGCCAGCAGCCCCAGGGGAGGGGATACGCAGTATTTT
CDR3 protein: CASSPRGGDTQYF
J gene: TRBJ2-3
D gene: .
V gene: TRBV6-4
clone size: few

CDR3 DNA: TGTGCCAGCAGCCCCAGTGGTCAGCCCCAGCATTTT
CDR3 protein: CASSPSGQPQHF
J gene: TRBJ1-5
D gene: .
V gene: TRBV7-8
clone size: .

CDR3 DNA: TGTGCCAGCAGTTTCGCTAGAGTAACGGGGGGGCCCGATGAGCAGTTCTTC
CDR3 protein: CASSFARVTGGPDEQFF
J gene: TRBJ2-1
D gene: TRBD2
V gene: TRBV6-2/TRBV6-3
clone size: .

CDR3 DNA: TGTGCCAGTAGTATAGCGGGCGGAGGGACTGAAGCTTTCTTT
CDR3 protein: CASSIAGGGTEAFF
J gene: TRBJ1-1
D gene: .
V gene: TRBV19
clone size: .

CDR3 DNA: TGTGCCAGCAGTTTAGGCCGAAAAAACATTCAGTACTTC
CDR3 protein: CASSLGRKNIQYF
J gene: TRBJ2-4
D gene: .
V gene: TRBV27
clone size: few

CDR3 DNA: TGTGCCAGCAGCGGATGGATTAGCGGGGGAACAGATACGCAGTATTTT
CDR3 protein: CASSGWISGGTDTQYF
J gene: TRBJ2-3
D gene: TRBD2
V gene: TRBV7-8
clone size: .

CDR3 DNA: TGTGCCAGCAGCTCCGACAGCTATGGCTACACCTTC
CDR3 protein: CASSSDSYGYTF
J gene: TRBJ1-2
D gene: .
V gene: TRBV7-6
clone size: .

CDR3 DNA: TGTGCCAGCAGTTCGGGACTAGCGGGGGGGCTTGAGTTCTTC
CDR3 protein: CASSSGLAGGLEFF
J gene: TRBJ2-1
D gene: TRBD2
V gene: TRBV12-3/TRBV12-4
clone size: .

CDR3 DNA: TGTGCCACCAGTGATTCAGGGGGCGACTCTTACAATGAGCAGTTCTTC
CDR3 protein: CATSDSGGDSYNEQFF
J gene: TRBJ2-1
D gene: TRBD1
V gene: TRBV24-1
clone size: many

CDR3 DNA: TGCGCCAGCAGCTTGGCCCAGGGGGACAGGGGCTACGAGCAGTACTTC
CDR3 protein: CASSLAQGDRGYEQYF
J gene: TRBJ2-7
D gene: TRBD1
V gene: TRBV5-1
clone size: few

CDR3 DNA: TGTGCCAGCAGTTTTTTCCCCCCTCGGGTCTCGGGCAATCAGCCCCAGCATTTT
CDR3 protein: CASSFFPPRVSGNQPQHF
J gene: TRBJ1-5
D gene: .
V gene: TRBV12-3/TRBV12-4
clone size: .

CDR3 DNA: TGTGCCAGCAGCTTAATCTTTAACACCGGGGAGCTGTTTTTT
CDR3 protein: CASSLIFNTGELFF
J gene: TRBJ2-2
D gene: .
V gene: TRBV7-6
clone size: .

CDR3 DNA: TGTGCCAGCAAAGAGAATGAGCAGTTCTTC
CDR3 protein: CASKENEQFF
J gene: TRBJ2-1
D gene: .
V gene: TRBV27
clone size: .

CDR3 DNA: TGTGCCAGCAGCTCCCTACAATCTGAGGCGGGGCCGGCGGCGGGAAACACCATATATTTT
CDR3 protein: CASSSLQSEAGPAAGNTIYF
J gene: TRBJ1-3
D gene: .
V gene: TRBV25-1
clone size: few

CDR3 DNA: TGTGCCAGTAGTGGTAGCGGGTACACCTACGAGCAGTACTTC
CDR3 protein: CASSGSGYTYEQYF
J gene: TRBJ2-7
D gene: TRBD2
V gene: TRBV19
clone size: .

CDR3 DNA: TGTGCCAGCAGCGTCCAGACAATGAACACTGAAGCTTTCTTT
CDR3 protein: CASSVQTMNTEAFF
J gene: TRBJ1-1
D gene: .
V gene: TRBV4-2
clone size: .